This passage covers 22 T cell receptor beta chains from one sample sequenced in a study of identifying expanded T cells in peripheral blood. Data came from immunoSEQ multiplex PCR; TCRdb stores just in-frame clones and leaves some out. This table has over 100,000 clones, roughly 88% appearing once. The sequenced material came from blood. The receptor source for this set is a person aged 18 to 70 in good health.

The chain couples TRBV7-3 to TRBJ1-1, with D maybe TRBD1 (5 bases). CDR3 size: 13 residues. CDR1 is SGHTA, CDR2 FQGTGA, per germline. V dropped 3 bases and J dropped 4 bases, with 9 bases sitting between them. The CDR3 region has the DNA TGTGCCAGCAGCTTGAATCAGGGCACTGAAGCTTTCTTT. It is translated as CASSLNQGTEAFF.

This CDR3 is CASSLQATNEKLFF. CDR3 nucleotide sequence: TGTGCCAGCAGCTTACAGGCCACTAATGAAAAACTGTTTTTT. The chain combines TRBV28 with TRBJ1-4; possibly TRBD1 for D (5 bases). The CDR3 length is 14 residues. Germline values: CDR1 MDHEN, CDR2 SYDVKM. Trimming removed 6 bases at V and 2 bases at J, with 10 bases between.

V gene TRBV29-1 combines with J gene TRBJ2-1; no definite D call. The CDR3 extends over 12 amino acids. V was shortened by 0 bases and J by 9 bases, with 9 bases between the two germline ends. CDR1 and CDR2 (germline): SQVTM, ANQGSEA. This chain's CDR3 is CSVEESRFEQFF. The DNA for the CDR3 is TGCAGCGTTGAAGAATCCAGATTTGAGCAGTTCTTC.

The gene calls are TRBV21-1 and TRBJ2-7; the DNA was not compared with TRBD2, the D call given in the table. TRBV21-1 is a pseudogene locus. This CDR3 is 14 amino acids long. Here the CDR3 reads CASSSRRRVYEQYF. CDR3 DNA sequence: TGTGCCAGCAGCTCACGTCGGAGGGTATACGAGCAGTACTTC.

The CDR3 loop reads CASSEEGGGRTEQYF. DNA for the CDR3: TGTGCCAGCAGTGAAGAGGGGGGCGGTAGGACCGAGCAGTACTTC. The genes are TRBV2 and TRBJ2-7; either TRBD1 or TRBD2 may supply D (6 bases each). V lost 1 base and J 6 bases, leaving 16 bases between the germline ends. CDR1 and CDR2 from the germline V gene are SNHLY and FYNNEI. This CDR3 has 15 amino acids.

The V and J genes are TRBV6-6 and TRBJ1-5; D is unclear. V was shortened by 7 bases and J by 0 bases, with 16 bases between the two germline ends. Germline V gives CDR1 MNHNY, CDR2 SVGAGI (reference sequence). This CDR3 has 16 residues. DNA of the CDR3: TGTGCCAGCACCTCCAACGGGTTGGGTAGCAATCAGCCCCAGCATTTT. This sequence encodes CASTSNGLGSNQPQHF.

The genes are TRBV11-2 and TRBJ2-3; no clear D gene. The length of the CDR3 is 14 residues. CDR1 SGHAT and CDR2 FQNNGV come from the germline V gene. The V end lost 7 bases, the J end lost 5 bases, and 16 bases lay between the germline ends. The CDR3 DNA reads TGTGCCAGCATCCAATCTAATGCTGTAGATACGCAGTATTTT. Protein product: CASIQSNAVDTQYF. Based on the CDR3 plus reference TRBV11-2 and TRBJ2-3, the full variable domain is EAGVAQSPRYKIIEKRQSVAFWCNPISGHATLYWYQQILGQGPKLLIQFQNNGVVDDSQLPKDRFSAERLKGVDSTLKIQPAKLEDSAVYLCASIQSNAVDTQYFGPGTRLTVL.

The chain links TRBV11-3 to TRBJ1-1, with D possibly being TRBD1 (5 bases). CDR3 length: 13 residues. The V and J ends lost 5 bases and 3 bases respectively, with 10 bases between them. Per the germline V gene, CDR1 is SGHNT and CDR2 is YENEEA. CDR3 region: CASSHQGDTEAFF. The CDR3 DNA reads TGTGCCAGCAGCCATCAGGGCGACACTGAAGCTTTCTTT.

This clone is medium-sized within its sample. The chain uses TRBV6-6 and TRBJ2-7; D may be TRBD2 (7 bases). CDR1 is MNHNY and CDR2 is SVGAGI in the germline V gene (reference sequence). With 8 bases removed from V and 6 bases from J, the gap between germline ends came to 17 bases. CDR3 length equals 13 residues. The CDR3 region is CASLGGAEGEQYF. The CDR3 DNA follows: TGTGCCAGCCTTGGGGGGGCCGAGGGCGAGCAGTACTTC.

The rearrangement joins TRBV4-1 to TRBJ2-5; D is undetermined. V was pared by 7 bases and J by 5 bases, with 17 bases between. From germline, CDR1 is MGHRA and CDR2 YSYEKL. The CDR3 consists of 14 residues. The DNA for the CDR3 is TGCGCCAGCACCTATCGGATAGGTCGCGAGACCCAGTACTTC. Residues: CASTYRIGRETQYF.

The chain links TRBV11-2 to TRBJ1-2; D is ambiguous. The CDR3 extends over 14 amino acids. V was clipped by 2 bases and J by 4 bases, with 11 bases between them. The V gene's germline CDR1 is SGHAT and CDR2 FQNNGV. The CDR3 sequence: CASSLRRVGYGYTF. The CDR3 bases are TGTGCCAGCAGCTTACGGAGGGTCGGCTATGGCTACACCTTC.

The chain joins TRBV29-1 to TRBJ1-4, with unresolved D. Looked up from germline, CDR1 is SQVTM and CDR2 is ANQGSEA. The V end lost 7 bases, the J end lost 5 bases, and 14 bases lay between the germline ends. CDR3 length: 13 residues. The CDR3 DNA reads TGCAGCGGCATGGACTCTTACAATGAAAAACTGTTTTTT. Protein: CSGMDSYNEKLFF.

The table lists this clone with a count of one. The CDR3 is CASSQGRGINSGANVLTF. CDR3 nucleotide sequence: TGTGCCAGCAGCCAAGGGAGGGGCATAAACTCTGGGGCCAACGTCCTGACTTTC. V gene TRBV14 combines with J gene TRBJ2-6, with a possible D match to TRBD2 (6 bases). This CDR3 contains 18 residues. Trimming pared 1 base from V and 0 bases from J, leaving 13 bases between. The V gene's germline CDR1 is SGHDN and CDR2 FVKESK.

The chain recombines TRBV5-6 with TRBJ1-1; perhaps TRBD1 as D (5 bases). CDR3 size: 14 residues. Trimming shortened V by 3 bases and J by 1 base, and 10 bases separated the two germline ends. Germline assignment: CDR1 SGHDT and CDR2 YYEEEE. Here the CDR3 reads CASSWGPGNTEAFF. The CDR3 DNA reads TGTGCCAGCAGCTGGGGCCCCGGGAACACTGAAGCTTTCTTT. Based on the CDR3 plus reference TRBV5-6 and TRBJ1-1, the full variable domain is DAGVTQSPTHLIKTRGQQVTLRCSPKSGHDTVSWYQQALGQGPQFIFQYYEEEERQRGNFPDRFSGHQFPNYSSELNVNALLLGDSALYLCASSWGPGNTEAFFGQGTRLTVV.

The chain couples TRBV11-1 to TRBJ1-1; unclear D gene. Germline V CDR1 and CDR2: SGHAT, FQDESV (reference sequence). There are 13 residues in the CDR3. V was shortened by 2 bases and J by 1 base, with 5 bases between the two germline ends. The CDR3: CASSLWGNTEAFF. As DNA, the CDR3 is TGTGCCAGCAGCTTATGGGGGAACACTGAAGCTTTCTTT.

A single count supports this clone. The V gene is TRBV9, the J gene TRBJ2-2; D may be TRBD1 (5 bases). This CDR3 region has 15 residues. Germline assignment: CDR1 SGDLS and CDR2 YYNGEE. V was clipped by 4 bases and J by 3 bases, with 13 bases between them. The CDR3 loop reads CASSPNPGHTGELFF. CDR3 coding DNA: TGTGCCAGCAGCCCAAATCCAGGGCACACCGGGGAGCTGTTTTTT. The full variable domain, in which reference TRBV9 and TRBJ2-2 provide the parts outside the CDR3, is DSGVTQTPKHLITATGQRVTLRCSPRSGDLSVYWYQQSLDQGLQFLIQYYNGEERAKGNILERFSAQQFPDLHSELNLSSLELGDSALYFCASSPNPGHTGELFFGEGSRLTVL.

This rearrangement joins TRBV7-8 to TRBJ2-3, with 7 nucleotides matching TRBD2. This CDR3 is built from 15 residues. Germline V gene lookup returns CDR1 SGHVS and CDR2 FQNEAQ. With V trimmed by 2 bases and J by 1 base, 3 bases remained unmatched. The CDR3: CASSLQRGRTDTQYF. CDR3 nucleotide sequence: TGTGCCAGCAGCTTACAGCGGGGACGCACAGATACGCAGTATTTT.

The chain employs TRBV25-1 and TRBJ2-4; D call uncertain. The V and J ends lost 2 bases and 1 base respectively, with 9 bases between them. The CDR3 runs 15 residues. Germline V CDR1 and CDR2: MGHDK, SYGVNS. In nucleotides, the CDR3 is TGTGCCAGCAGTGAAGTCGGCAAGGCCAAAAACATTCAGTACTTC. Translation gives CASSEVGKAKNIQYF.

In DNA, the CDR3 is TGTGCCAGCAGCCCCCGGGATTTGAACAATGAGCAGTTCTTC. It yields the protein CASSPRDLNNEQFF. The chain uses TRBV5-5 and TRBJ2-1; tentative D call: TRBD2 (5 bases). The germline V gene encodes CDR1 SGHKS and CDR2 YYEKEE (reference sequence). Trimming took off 4 bases at V and 5 bases at J, with 13 bases between the two ends. CDR3 length: 14 amino acids.

This chain joins TRBV29-1 and TRBJ1-1; a possible D gene is TRBD1 (5 bases). V gave up 4 bases and J gave up 7 bases, with 13 bases separating them. The CDR3 is 12 residues long. The V gene's germline CDR1 is SQVTM and CDR2 ANQGSEA. CDR3 nucleotides: TGCAGCGTTGTGCTTTGGGGGGATGAAGCTTTCTTT. This encodes CSVVLWGDEAFF.

The chain combines TRBV6-1 with TRBJ2-1; D may match TRBD1 or TRBD2 (5 bases each). Per the germline V gene, CDR1 is MNHNS and CDR2 is SASEGT. Trimming took 4 bases from V and 6 from J, leaving 19 bases between them. This CDR3 has 16 amino acids. The CDR3 DNA sequence: TGTGCCAGCAGTGGAGCGCTACTCCTTGGGGGCAATGAGCAGTTCTTC. Protein: CASSGALLLGGNEQFF.

The chain joins TRBV19 to TRBJ1-4; 8 bases are shared with TRBD1. The germline V gene has CDR1 LNHDA and CDR2 SQIVND (reference sequence). Unmatched junction bases numbered 3, after V lost 3 bases and J lost 0 bases. There are 16 residues in the CDR3. The CDR3 loop reads CASSIGQGATNEKLFF. The CDR3 region has the DNA TGTGCCAGTAGTATTGGACAGGGCGCAACTAATGAAAAACTGTTTTTT.